Below, 32 T cell receptor beta chains from the same sample are listed, as sequenced in a study of CD8 T cells in Susac syndrome. Reverse transcription of about 0.5 to 1 ug RNA used random hexamers. TCRdb fed the immunoSEQ multiplex PCR reads into MiXCR, producing one record per CDR3 protein. The sample carries over 130,000 distinct CDR3 sequences, around 93% recorded once. The specimen was CD4+ T cells from PBMCs. These TCRs come from a human donor with Susac syndrome.

The chain has TRBV2 and TRBJ2-5; 12 nucleotides align to TRBD1. CDR1 is SNHLY, CDR2 FYNNEI, per germline. After removal of 5 bases from V and 5 bases from J, the junction contained 9 bases not matched to a gene. This CDR3 spans 16 amino acids. The CDR3 DNA sequence: TGTGCCAGCAGTATCCCGGGACAGGGGGCAGGGGAGACCCAGTACTTC. It is translated as CASSIPGQGAGETQYF.

The V and J genes are TRBV7-3 and TRBJ1-2; D is possibly TRBD1 (6 bases). The germline gives CDR1 SGHTA, CDR2 FQGTGA. Deletions cut 5 bases from V and 3 bases from J, with 16 bases between. CDR3 length: 15 residues. CDR3 protein: CASSPQGGLHYGYTF. The CDR3 DNA reads as TGTGCCAGCAGCCCACAGGGAGGTTTGCACTATGGCTACACCTTC.

V and J are TRBV28 and TRBJ2-4, with a tentative D call TRBD2 (6 bases). With 3 bases removed from V and 3 bases from J, the gap between germline ends came to 15 bases. This CDR3 has 16 amino acids. Germline V CDR1 and CDR2: MDHEN, SYDVKM. CDR3 amino acids: CASSFPGVKDKNIQYF. In nucleotides, the CDR3 is TGTGCCAGCAGTTTCCCGGGGGTCAAGGACAAAAACATTCAGTACTTC.

The rearrangement uses TRBV14 and TRBJ2-1; the D gene could be TRBD1 or TRBD2 (5 bases each). This CDR3 comprises 16 residues. CDR1 and CDR2 from the germline V gene are SGHDN and FVKESK. V was clipped by 0 bases and J by 6 bases, with 15 bases between them. CDR3 residues: CASSQDLGMGVNEQFF. CDR3 in DNA: TGTGCCAGCAGCCAAGATCTGGGGATGGGGGTCAATGAGCAGTTCTTC.

The CDR3 DNA reads as TGCGCCAGCAGCCAAGGTCGTCGATCAGGGTCTGGACAAGAGACCCAGTACTTC. This translates into CASSQGRRSGSGQETQYF. The V gene is TRBV4-1, the J gene TRBJ2-5; D may be TRBD1 (5 bases). This CDR3 has 18 residues. CDR1 is MGHRA, CDR2 YSYEKL, per germline. V lost 1 base and J lost 2, with 20 bases in between.

The rearrangement joins TRBV4-2 to TRBJ1-6; D is perhaps TRBD1 (5 bases). The CDR3 sequence is 16 residues long. Germline CDR1 reads LGHNA; CDR2 reads YNFKEQ. V lost 0 bases and J lost 7, with 13 bases in between. CDR3 nucleotide sequence: TGTGCCAGCAGCCAAGAAGGGGTGATTAAGAATTCACCCCTCCACTTT. It translates to CASSQEGVIKNSPLHF.

This clonotype has a single count. V usage is TRBV29-1 and J usage is TRBJ1-1, with D unclear. Germline V gene sequence: CDR1 SQVTM, CDR2 ANQGSEA. Trimming pared 7 bases from V and 2 bases from J, leaving 5 bases between. This CDR3 region has 10 residues. This CDR3 reads CSARNTEAFF. CDR3 nucleotide sequence: TGCAGCGCCCGAAACACTGAAGCTTTCTTT. The full variable domain, its missing parts supplied by reference TRBV29-1 and TRBJ1-1, is SAVISQKPSRDICQRGTSLTIQCQVDSQVTMMFWYRQQPGQSLTLIATANQGSEATYESGFVIDKFPISRPNLTFSTLTVSNMSPEDSSIYLCSARNTEAFFGQGTRLTVV.

DNA of the CDR3: TGTGCCAGCAGCTGGGGACTAGCGGGAGACACAGATACGCAGTATTTT. This codes for CASSWGLAGDTDTQYF. This chain links TRBV5-4 with TRBJ2-3; 14 nucleotides align to TRBD2. The CDR3 consists of 16 residues. Germline V CDR1 and CDR2: SGHNT, YYREEE (reference sequence). Trimming removed 3 bases from V and 2 bases from J; junction bases left unmatched: 2.

The rearrangement joins TRBV4-3 to TRBJ1-2; D unresolved. The germline CDR1 and CDR2 sequences are LGHNA and YSLEER. The V and J ends lost 1 base and 7 bases respectively, with 16 bases between them. The CDR3 spans 15 residues. CDR3: CASSQGGQIKGGYTF. DNA for the CDR3: TGCGCCAGCAGCCAAGGGGGTCAAATTAAGGGTGGCTACACCTTC.

The V gene is TRBV20-1, the J gene TRBJ2-3; D is uncertain. The CDR3 has 12 amino acids. CDR1 and CDR2 (germline): DFQATT, SNEGSKA (reference sequence). Trimming shortened V by 5 bases and J by 6 bases, and 12 bases separated the two germline ends. CDR3 region: CSAWVLGDTQYF. CDR3 DNA: TGCAGTGCTTGGGTCCTAGGGGATACGCAGTATTTT.

Here the CDR3 DNA reads TGTGCCTGGAGTGAGACAGATGGCAATCAGCCCCAGCATTTT. Its protein product is CAWSETDGNQPQHF. The rearrangement uses TRBV30 and TRBJ1-5; possibly TRBD1 for D (5 bases). The germline V gene has CDR1 GTSNPN and CDR2 SVGIG (reference sequence). CDR3 length: 14 amino acids. V was shortened by 1 base and J by 2 bases, with 9 bases between the two germline ends.

This clonotype is a singleton in its sample. The chain joins TRBV28 to TRBJ1-4; tentative D call: TRBD1 (5 bases). Trimming took off 8 bases at V and 5 bases at J, with 15 bases between the two ends. The CDR3 covers 14 residues. Germline CDR1 and CDR2: MDHEN and SYDVKM. CDR3 nucleotide sequence: TGTGCCAGCCGACCGGGGGGAACGAATGAAAAACTGTTTTTT. Translation gives CASRPGGTNEKLFF.

The rearrangement uses TRBV19 and TRBJ1-2; D gene uncertain. The CDR3 sequence is 12 residues long. From germline, CDR1 is LNHDA and CDR2 SQIVND (reference sequence). The ends were cut back, 10 bases at V and 4 bases at J, with 13 bases in the middle. The CDR3 bases are TGTGCCACCCACGCGGAACCCTATGGCTACACCTTC. This codes for CATHAEPYGYTF.

V is TRBV12-3 or TRBV12-4 and J is TRBJ2-6, with D possibly matching TRBD2 (5 bases). The CDR3 covers 15 residues. Trimming pared 9 bases from V and 0 bases from J, leaving 12 bases between. For the CDR3, the DNA is TGTGCCAGTTCCGAGGGAGTCTCTGGGGCCAACGTCCTGACTTTC. Translated, it gives CASSEGVSGANVLTF.

The chain is built from TRBV12-3 or TRBV12-4 and TRBJ1-5; D is ambiguous. This CDR3 contains 14 residues. The V end lost 3 bases, the J end lost 3 bases, and 9 bases lay between the germline ends. As DNA, the CDR3 is TGTGCCAGCAGTTTTACGACTTTCAATCAGCCCCAGCATTTT. Protein: CASSFTTFNQPQHF.

The genes are TRBV4-2 and TRBJ2-1; TRBD2 matches at 9 bases. The CDR3 spans 15 residues. Germline CDR1 reads LGHNA; CDR2 reads YNFKEQ. The junction had 4 bases not matched to a gene; V was cut back by 0 bases and J by 7 bases. The CDR3 loop is CASSQEGGGANEQFF. DNA for the CDR3: TGTGCCAGCAGCCAAGAAGGCGGGGGGGCGAATGAGCAGTTCTTC.

The V call is TRBV23-1, the J call TRBJ1-6; 7 bases match TRBD1. TRBV23-1 is reported as an ORF; its role is uncertain. V lost 6 bases and J lost 4; bases outside the gene matches: 3. The CDR3 extends over 14 amino acids. CDR3 residues: CASRTGIYNSPLHF. DNA of the CDR3: TGCGCCAGCAGGACAGGGATTTATAATTCACCCCTCCACTTT.

The chain couples TRBV4-3 to TRBJ1-2; D is uncertain. V lost 0 bases, J lost 1 base, and 6 bases lay in between. There are 14 residues in the CDR3. Germline-derived CDR1 and CDR2 are LGHNA and YSLEER. The CDR3, as DNA: TGCGCCAGCAGCCAAGATTGGAGTAACTATGGCTACACCTTC. Encoded protein: CASSQDWSNYGYTF.

J is TRBJ1-2 and V is TRBV9; D gene ambiguous. Germline V gives CDR1 SGDLS, CDR2 YYNGEE. The length of the CDR3 is 15 residues. V dropped 3 bases and J dropped 4 bases, with 16 bases sitting between them. The CDR3 DNA reads as TGTGCCAGCAGCGCCGAGCTAAGGAGCGGCTATGGCTACACCTTC. Its protein is CASSAELRSGYGYTF.

This rearrangement joins TRBV27 to TRBJ2-7; 8 nucleotides agree with TRBD1. This CDR3 region has 15 residues. Trimming at V came to 7 bases and at J to 6 bases, leaving 14 bases not matched to a gene. The V gene's germline CDR1 is MNHEY and CDR2 SMNVEV (reference sequence). CDR3 nucleotide sequence: TGTGCCAGCAAATCCCAGGGGGCGAACCGTTTCGAGCAGTACTTC. Its protein product is CASKSQGANRFEQYF.

This chain links TRBV7-9 with TRBJ2-2; D is perhaps TRBD2 (6 bases). Per germline, CDR1 SEHNR and CDR2 FQNEAQ (reference sequence). Between the trimmed V and J ends, which lost 8 bases and 3 bases, there was a span of 16 bases. CDR3 size: 15 residues. CDR3 amino acids: CASFPGGVDTGELFF. In DNA form, the CDR3 reads TGTGCCAGCTTTCCTGGCGGGGTGGACACCGGGGAGCTGTTTTTT. Drawing the rest from reference TRBV7-9 and TRBJ2-2, the complete variable domain is DTGVSQNPRHKITKRGQNVTFRCDPISEHNRLYWYRQTLGQGPEFLTYFQNEAQLEKSRLLSDRFSAERPKGSFSTLEIQRTEQGDSAMYLCASFPGGVDTGELFFGEGSRLTVL.

The J gene is TRBJ2-5, the V gene TRBV29-1, with D perhaps given as TRBD1 or TRBD2 (5 bases each). Trimming cost V 0 bases and J 1 base, with 9 bases left between them. The length of the CDR3 is 14 residues. Germline V lookup: CDR1 SQVTM, CDR2 ANQGSEA. The CDR3 DNA sequence: TGCAGCGTTGAAGATCGGGGCGCCCAAGAGACCCAGTACTTC. It translates to CSVEDRGAQETQYF.

This chain connects TRBV20-1 to TRBJ2-4, with 11 bases fitting TRBD1. The CDR3 is made up of 16 amino acids. Germline V gene lookup returns CDR1 DFQATT and CDR2 SNEGSKA (reference sequence). The V segment lost 2 bases and the J segment 6 bases; nucleotides outside the gene matches: 9. CDR3 region: CSARRTGGVGGNIQYF. Here the CDR3 DNA reads TGCAGTGCTAGAAGGACAGGGGGCGTAGGGGGAAACATTCAGTACTTC.

The sample holds a few counts of this clonotype. This CDR3 is CASSYGETQYF. The CDR3 coding sequence is TGTGCCAGCAGTTATGGGGAGACCCAGTACTTC. The rearrangement joins TRBV6-6 to TRBJ2-5; D unresolved. Trimming pared 3 bases from V and 5 bases from J, leaving 4 bases between. Germline assignment: CDR1 MNHNY and CDR2 SVGAGI (reference sequence). CDR3 length: 11 amino acids.

This rearrangement joins TRBV9 to TRBJ2-2; 9 positions match TRBD1. V lost 7 bases to trimming and J lost 1 base; unmatched junction nucleotides: 2. From germline, CDR1 is SGDLS and CDR2 YYNGEE. There are 14 residues in the CDR3. The CDR3 here is CASGGQGNTGELFF. CDR3 DNA sequence: TGTGCCAGCGGGGGACAGGGGAACACCGGGGAGCTGTTTTTT.

This sequence joins TRBV5-6 and TRBJ2-7, with a weak D call TRBD1 (6 bases). Germline V gene lookup returns CDR1 SGHDT and CDR2 YYEEEE. CDR3 length: 16 residues. The germline V and J ends were trimmed by 4 bases and 7 bases, with 24 bases remaining between them. The CDR3 DNA reads as TGTGCCAGCAGCCCCTTGGTGGCAGGGGCCCCCGGGGAGCAGTACTTC. Translation: CASSPLVAGAPGEQYF.

V and J are TRBV6-5 and TRBJ1-6; D possibly corresponds to TRBD1 (5 bases). The CDR3 is 15 residues long. V lost 6 bases and J 9 bases, leaving 18 bases between the germline ends. Per the germline V gene, CDR1 is MNHEY and CDR2 is SVGAGI. CDR3 DNA sequence: TGTGCCAGCAGCCGAGGACACCCTGTTGGTTCACCCCTCCACTTT. This gives the protein CASSRGHPVGSPLHF.

The sample holds one count of this clonotype. This sequence joins TRBV4-2 and TRBJ1-5, with D possibly being TRBD1 (6 bases). CDR1 and CDR2 from the germline V gene are LGHNA and YNFKEQ. CDR3 length equals 15 residues. Between the trimmed V and J ends, which lost 4 bases and 3 bases, there was a span of 13 bases. CDR3: CASSRIQGVNQPQHF. The CDR3 DNA sequence: TGTGCCAGCAGCCGAATACAGGGTGTCAATCAGCCCCAGCATTTT.

The chain employs TRBV18 and TRBJ1-3; D unclear. Looked up from germline, CDR1 is KGHSH and CDR2 is LQKENI. CDR3 size: 15 residues. Trimming pared 3 bases from V and 6 bases from J, leaving 15 bases between. The CDR3 bases are TGTGCCAGCTCACCCTCGGCAGGACCGGAAAACACCATATATTTT. It encodes CASSPSAGPENTIYF.

This chain joins TRBV20-1 and TRBJ1-2; D possibly corresponds to TRBD1 (5 bases). V was shortened by 3 bases and J by 4 bases, with 12 bases between the two germline ends. Germline V CDR1 and CDR2: DFQATT, SNEGSKA (reference sequence). CDR3 length: 13 residues. CDR3 bases: TGCAGTGCTAGCATAACCGGGGCCTATGGCTACACCTTC. Translated: CSASITGAYGYTF.

The CDR3 loop reads CSGGTGNTEAFF. The CDR3 nucleotides are TGCAGCGGTGGAACAGGGAACACTGAAGCTTTCTTT. The rearrangement links TRBV20-1 to TRBJ1-1, with D perhaps TRBD1 (5 bases). CDR1 DFQATT and CDR2 SNEGSKA come from the germline V gene (reference sequence). This CDR3 is built from 12 residues.

J is TRBJ2-4 and V is TRBV25-1; D gene unclear. The ends were cut back, 2 bases at V and 5 bases at J, with 7 bases in the middle. This CDR3 spans 13 amino acids. Germline V lookup: CDR1 MGHDK, CDR2 SYGVNS. The CDR3 is CASSEPNQNIQYF. The CDR3 coding sequence is TGTGCCAGCAGTGAACCTAACCAAAACATTCAGTACTTC.